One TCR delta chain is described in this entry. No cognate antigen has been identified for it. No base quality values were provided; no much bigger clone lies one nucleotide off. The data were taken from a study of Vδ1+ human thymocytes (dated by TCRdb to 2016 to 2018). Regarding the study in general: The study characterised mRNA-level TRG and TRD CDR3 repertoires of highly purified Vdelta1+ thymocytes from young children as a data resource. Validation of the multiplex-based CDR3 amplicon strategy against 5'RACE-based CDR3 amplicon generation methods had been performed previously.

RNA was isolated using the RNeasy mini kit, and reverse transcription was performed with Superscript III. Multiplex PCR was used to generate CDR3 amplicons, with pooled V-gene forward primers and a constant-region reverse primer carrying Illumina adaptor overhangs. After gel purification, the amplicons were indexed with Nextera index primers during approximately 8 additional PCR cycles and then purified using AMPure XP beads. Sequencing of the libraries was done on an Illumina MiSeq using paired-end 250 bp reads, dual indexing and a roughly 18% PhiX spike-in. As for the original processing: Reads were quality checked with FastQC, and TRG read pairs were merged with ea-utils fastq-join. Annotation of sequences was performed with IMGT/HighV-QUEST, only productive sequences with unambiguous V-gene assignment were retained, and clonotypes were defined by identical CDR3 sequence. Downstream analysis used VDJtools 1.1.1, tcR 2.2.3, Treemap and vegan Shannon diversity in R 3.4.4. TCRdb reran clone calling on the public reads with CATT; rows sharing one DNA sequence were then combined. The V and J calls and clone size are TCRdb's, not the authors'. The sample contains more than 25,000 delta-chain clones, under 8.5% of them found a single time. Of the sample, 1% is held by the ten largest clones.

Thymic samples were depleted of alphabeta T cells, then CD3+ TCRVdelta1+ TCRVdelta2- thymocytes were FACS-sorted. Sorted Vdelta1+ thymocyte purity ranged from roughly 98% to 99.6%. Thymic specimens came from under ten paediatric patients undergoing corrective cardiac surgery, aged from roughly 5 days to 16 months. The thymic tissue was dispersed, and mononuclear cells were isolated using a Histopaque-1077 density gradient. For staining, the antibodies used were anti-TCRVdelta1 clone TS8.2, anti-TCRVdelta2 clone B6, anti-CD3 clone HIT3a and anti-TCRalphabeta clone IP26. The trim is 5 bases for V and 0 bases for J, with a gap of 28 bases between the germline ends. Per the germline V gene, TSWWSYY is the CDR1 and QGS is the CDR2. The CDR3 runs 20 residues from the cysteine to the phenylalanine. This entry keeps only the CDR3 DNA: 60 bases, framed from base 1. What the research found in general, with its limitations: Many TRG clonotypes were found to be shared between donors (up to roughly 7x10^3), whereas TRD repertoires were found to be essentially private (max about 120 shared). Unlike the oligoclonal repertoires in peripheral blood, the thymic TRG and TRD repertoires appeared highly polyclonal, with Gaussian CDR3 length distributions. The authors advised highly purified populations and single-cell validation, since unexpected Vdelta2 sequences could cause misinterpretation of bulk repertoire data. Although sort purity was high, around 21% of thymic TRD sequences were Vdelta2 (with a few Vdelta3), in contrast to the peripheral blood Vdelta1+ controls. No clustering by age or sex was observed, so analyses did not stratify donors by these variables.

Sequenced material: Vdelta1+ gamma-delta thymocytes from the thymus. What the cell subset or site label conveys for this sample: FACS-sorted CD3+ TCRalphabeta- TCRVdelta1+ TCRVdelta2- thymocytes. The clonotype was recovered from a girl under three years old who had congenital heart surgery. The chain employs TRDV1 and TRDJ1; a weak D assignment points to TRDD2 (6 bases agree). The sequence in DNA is TGTGCTCTTGGGAGTGGCCTTCCCTCCCTAACTGCTAAGTACACCGATAAACTCATCTTT. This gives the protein CALGSGLPSLTAKYTDKLIF.